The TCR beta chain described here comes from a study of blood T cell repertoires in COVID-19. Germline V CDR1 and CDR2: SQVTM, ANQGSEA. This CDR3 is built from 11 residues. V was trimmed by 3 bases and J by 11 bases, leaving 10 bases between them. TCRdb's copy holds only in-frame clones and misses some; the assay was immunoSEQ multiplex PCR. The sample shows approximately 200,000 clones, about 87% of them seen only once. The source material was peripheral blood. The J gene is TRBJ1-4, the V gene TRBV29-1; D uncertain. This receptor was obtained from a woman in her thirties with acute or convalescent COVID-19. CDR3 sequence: CSVEEGKKLFF. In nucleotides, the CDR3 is TGCAGCGTTGAGGAGGGTAAGAAACTGTTTTTT.